This passage covers 11 T cell receptor beta chains from one sample sequenced in a study of preoperative IRX-2 immunotherapy in early breast cancer. Treatment meaning: preoperative locoregional IRX-2 cytokine immunotherapy. The table came from immunoSEQ multiplex PCR; TCRdb's copy has only in-frame clones and leaves some out. The sample contains about 89,000 clones, 86% of which appear only once. This material consisted of tumor tissue, taken after IRX-2 immunotherapy. These receptors were collected from a human donor with breast cancer.

The J gene is TRBJ2-2, the V gene TRBV7-6; 8 bases line up with TRBD1. J gave up 5 bases and V 5 bases, and 7 bases lay outside the gene matches. The V gene's germline CDR1 is SGHVS and CDR2 FNYEAQ. The CDR3 is 15 residues long. CDR3 in DNA: TGTGCCAGCAGCCCGGGGGACAGGCGAACCGGGGAGCTGTTTTTT. Amino acids: CASSPGDRRTGELFF.

The chain joins TRBV1 to TRBJ2-7; TRBD1 reflects the table's D call only, with no check against the DNA. TRBV1 is an annotated pseudogene. The CDR3 sequence is 16 residues long. The CDR3 loop reads CASSQGQGGSSYEQYF. For the CDR3, the DNA is TGCGCCAGCAGCCAAGGACAGGGGGGAAGCTCCTACGAGCAGTACTTC.

This chain links TRBV10-2 with TRBJ2-7; D ambiguous. In germline, CDR1 is WSHSY, CDR2 SAAADI. The CDR3 extends over 14 amino acids. Trimming removed 6 bases from V and 5 bases from J, with 17 bases in between. CDR3 in amino acids: CASSLRGDNHEQYF. For the CDR3, the DNA is TGCGCCAGCAGCCTACGAGGAGACAACCACGAGCAGTACTTC.

The chain combines TRBV23-1 with TRBJ2-7; 11 bases align to TRBD1. TRBV23-1 has ORF status, its function being uncertain. This CDR3 has 15 residues. With V trimmed by 6 bases and J by 2 bases, 6 bases remained unmatched. The chain's CDR3 is CASSLDRGQAYEQYF. CDR3 in DNA: TGCGCCAGCAGCTTGGACAGGGGGCAGGCCTACGAGCAGTACTTC.

The chain carries TRBV30 and TRBJ1-6; D is perhaps TRBD1 (6 bases). The V and J ends lost 3 bases and 9 bases respectively, with 18 bases between them. From germline, CDR1 is GTSNPN and CDR2 SVGIG (reference sequence). CDR3 length equals 15 residues. The DNA for the CDR3 is TGTGCCTGGAGCGGACGGGGGGGCCGGAGTTCACCCCTCCACTTT. Its translation: CAWSGRGGRSSPLHF.

This clone was observed a few times. The V and J genes are TRBV19 and TRBJ1-4; D possibly corresponds to TRBD1 (5 bases). CDR1 and CDR2 from the germline V gene are LNHDA and SQIVND (reference sequence). This CDR3 has 11 residues. Between the trimmed V and J ends, which lost 7 bases and 7 bases, there was a span of 7 bases. The CDR3 DNA follows: TGTGCCAGTATCGGGGGTGAAAAACTGTTTTTT. It codes for CASIGGEKLFF.

The chain has TRBV5-1 and TRBJ2-4; the D gene is possibly TRBD1 (6 bases). The V gene lost 7 bases and the J gene lost 6 bases, with 17 bases spanning the gap. This CDR3 region has 14 residues. Per germline, CDR1 SGHRS and CDR2 YFSETQ. The CDR3 loop is CASSLDRRRNIQYF. DNA of the CDR3: TGCGCCAGCTCCCTCGACAGGAGGAGAAACATTCAGTACTTC. The whole variable domain, filled in from reference TRBV5-1 and TRBJ2-4, reads KAGVTQTPRYLIKTRGQQVTLSCSPISGHRSVSWYQQTPGQGLQFLFEYFSETQRNKGNFPGRFSGRQFSNSRSEMNVSTLELGDSALYLCASSLDRRRNIQYFGAGTRLSVL.

The rearrangement joins TRBV7-1 to TRBJ2-7; D uncertain. TRBV7-1 is an ORF for which the function is uncertain. The V end lost 4 bases, the J end lost 5 bases, and 12 bases lay between the germline ends. This CDR3 is built from 13 residues. The CDR3 is CASSFGQVNEQYF. CDR3 sequence (DNA): TGTGCCAGCAGCTTCGGTCAGGTTAACGAGCAGTACTTC.

The chain employs TRBV11-3 and TRBJ1-3; no reliable D call. The CDR3 loop spans 15 amino acids. Germline-derived CDR1 and CDR2 are SGHNT and YENEEA. Trimming removed 3 bases at V and 2 bases at J, with 11 bases between. This CDR3 is CASSLGTLAGNTIYF. CDR3 DNA sequence: TGTGCCAGCAGCTTGGGAACTTTAGCTGGAAACACCATATATTTT. Complete variable domain (other parts from reference TRBV11-3 and TRBJ1-3): EAGVVQSPRYKIIEKKQPVAFWCNPISGHNTLYWYLQNLGQGPELLIRYENEEAVDDSQLPKDRFSAERLKGVDSTLKIQPAELGDSAVYLCASSLGTLAGNTIYFGEGSWLTVV.

J is TRBJ1-5 and V is TRBV10-2; 7 nucleotides agree with TRBD1. CDR3 length equals 16 residues. Germline V gene sequence: CDR1 WSHSY, CDR2 SAAADI. V lost 4 bases and J lost 5; bases outside the gene matches: 11. DNA for the CDR3: TGCGCCAGCAGTGCACTCAGGGGGGCCCTCGATCAGCCCCAGCATTTT. It specifies CASSALRGALDQPQHF.

This clone came up once. The genes are TRBV19 and TRBJ1-5; weak D call: TRBD1 (5 bases). This CDR3 region has 17 residues. Germline CDR1 is LNHDA and CDR2 is SQIVND (reference sequence). V was trimmed by 1 base and J by 4 bases, leaving 17 bases between them. This CDR3 is CASSIAGVRAANQPQHF. The CDR3 nucleotides read TGTGCCAGTAGTATAGCGGGGGTGAGGGCGGCTAATCAGCCCCAGCATTTT.